What follows are 23 T cell receptor beta chains derived from one specimen sequenced in a study of CD8+ T cells in alopecia areata. cDNA serving as the sequencing template came from extracted, reverse transcribed RNA. This table comes from immunoSEQ multiplex PCR, and its TCRdb copy is limited to in-frame clones, with some not included. The table lists 110,000 to 150,000 clones, approximately 50% of them singletons. Here the sequenced sample was CD4+ T cells sorted from blood, taken at week 0. The receptors were gathered from a human donor with alopecia areata.

The chain recombines TRBV7-2 with TRBJ2-3; D unclear. This CDR3 has 14 amino acids. CDR1 is SGHTA, CDR2 FQGNSA, per germline. Trimming removed 5 bases at V and 1 base at J, with 10 bases between. The CDR3 DNA is TGTGCCAGCAGCCCTGTCCGCGGCACAGATACGCAGTATTTT. Translation: CASSPVRGTDTQYF.

V usage is TRBV30 and J usage is TRBJ1-1; D not certain. The V end was cut by 0 bases, the J end by 1 base, with 9 bases between. Per the germline V gene, CDR1 is GTSNPN and CDR2 is SVGIG (reference sequence). The CDR3 covers 14 residues. The CDR3 coding sequence is TGTGCCTGGAGTGTAACACAGAGGAACACTGAAGCTTTCTTT. It yields the protein CAWSVTQRNTEAFF.

The gene calls are TRBV7-9 and TRBJ2-7; 7 bases agree with TRBD2. Germline V gives CDR1 SEHNR, CDR2 FQNEAQ (reference sequence). Unmatched junction bases numbered 9, after V lost 1 base and J lost 0 bases. The CDR3 length is 17 residues. CDR3 nucleotide sequence: TGTGCCAGCAGCTTAGGGAAGGGAGCGGGGAACTCCTACGAGCAGTACTTC. This gives the protein CASSLGKGAGNSYEQYF. The variable domain in full, with the rest retrieved from reference TRBV7-9 and TRBJ2-7, is DTGVSQNPRHKITKRGQNVTFRCDPISEHNRLYWYRQTLGQGPEFLTYFQNEAQLEKSRLLSDRFSAERPKGSFSTLEIQRTEQGDSAMYLCASSLGKGAGNSYEQYFGPGTRLTVT.

This chain joins TRBV29-1 and TRBJ2-5; D is perhaps TRBD2 (6 bases). The germline V and J ends were trimmed by 2 bases and 5 bases, with 15 bases remaining between them. Germline V gene sequence: CDR1 SQVTM, CDR2 ANQGSEA. The CDR3 is 14 residues long. The CDR3 loop is CSVENSGGRETQYF. The CDR3 region has the DNA TGCAGCGTTGAAAATAGCGGAGGCAGGGAGACCCAGTACTTC.

In the case of this clone: A much larger clone differs by one base, so this may be a read error. The rearrangement joins TRBV7-2 to TRBJ2-3; D is unresolved. This CDR3 region has 11 residues. Germline CDR1 reads SGHTA; CDR2 reads FQGNSA. Deletions cut 2 bases from V and 4 bases from J, with 1 base between. The CDR3 here is CASSLSDTQYF. The CDR3 DNA reads as TGTGCCAGCAGCTTATCAGATACGCAGTATTTT.

There are a few counts of this clone. V gene TRBV5-1 combines with J gene TRBJ2-1, with 14 bases identical to TRBD2. V lost 7 bases, J lost 5 bases, and 5 bases stayed unmatched. This CDR3 region has 15 residues. From germline, CDR1 is SGHRS and CDR2 YFSETQ. Here the CDR3 reads CASQGLAGADNEQFF. CDR3 coding DNA: TGCGCCAGCCAGGGACTAGCGGGAGCCGACAATGAGCAGTTCTTC.

Concerning this clone: Other nucleotide sequences from this sample produce the same CDR3. J is TRBJ2-7 and V is TRBV2; 9 bases match TRBD1. The germline V gene has CDR1 SNHLY and CDR2 FYNNEI. The CDR3 is made up of 14 amino acids. Unmatched junction bases numbered 3, after V lost 3 bases and J lost 3 bases. CDR3 amino acids: CASSEGQGNYEQYF. CDR3 nucleotides: TGTGCCAGCAGTGAGGGACAGGGTAACTACGAGCAGTACTTC.

The rearrangement joins TRBV29-1 to TRBJ2-7; weak D call: TRBD2 (6 bases). V was pared by 6 bases and J by 4 bases, with 19 bases between. Germline CDR1 reads SQVTM; CDR2 reads ANQGSEA. The CDR3 spans 14 residues. Here the CDR3 reads CSVVRRGQLYEQYF. In DNA form, the CDR3 reads TGCAGCGTCGTGCGGAGGGGCCAACTTTACGAGCAGTACTTC.

Comments on this clone: The junction departs from germline at one end; a sequencing error may be responsible. This chain connects TRBV7-2 to TRBJ2-1; 14 nucleotides line up with TRBD2. This CDR3 is built from 15 residues. Germline V gene data show CDR1 as SGHTA and CDR2 as FQGNSA. The DNA of the CDR3 is TGTGCCAGCAGCAGCAGGACTAGCGGGGGGTCTAAGGAGGTCTTC. Translation gives CASSSRTSGGSKEVF.

The chain has TRBV5-1 and TRBJ2-7, with D perhaps TRBD1 (6 bases). The V gene lost 0 bases and the J gene lost 2 bases, with 12 bases spanning the gap. In germline, CDR1 is SGHRS, CDR2 YFSETQ. CDR3 size: 15 residues. CDR3 coding DNA: TGCGCCAGCAGCTTGGGAGACCCAGGGGCCTACGAGCAGTACTTC. It specifies CASSLGDPGAYEQYF.

The gene calls are TRBV4-1 and TRBJ2-4; 7 bases align to TRBD1. The CDR3 runs 15 residues. Germline CDR1 is MGHRA and CDR2 is YSYEKL. V was pared by 4 bases and J by 8 bases, with 11 bases of the junction left unmatched. The CDR3 reads CASSPQADRRHIQYF. The CDR3 DNA sequence: TGCGCCAGCAGCCCCCAGGCGGACAGGAGGCACATTCAGTACTTC.

This clone was counted only a few times. This chain uses TRBV28 with TRBJ2-5, with a possible D match to TRBD2 (5 bases). V gave up 7 bases and J gave up 0 bases, with 15 bases separating them. Per germline, CDR1 MDHEN and CDR2 SYDVKM. The CDR3 is 15 amino acids. CDR3 in DNA: TGTGCCAGCACCCTAGGAGCGGCGTACCAAGAGACCCAGTACTTC. Translation: CASTLGAAYQETQYF.

This clone was recorded a few times. The chain joins TRBV11-2 to TRBJ2-7; D may match TRBD1 or TRBD2 (5 bases each). Trimming took 5 bases from V and 6 from J, leaving 23 bases between them. CDR1 SGHAT and CDR2 FQNNGV come from the germline V gene. The CDR3 loop spans 16 amino acids. The CDR3 DNA reads TGTGCCAGCAGCCCATGGGGAAGGGGCGGCGCGGGCGAGCAGTACTTC. Translating it yields CASSPWGRGGAGEQYF.

This clone appeared a few times. V is TRBV15 and J is TRBJ1-2, with unresolved D. V lost 1 base and J 3 bases, leaving 6 bases between the germline ends. The CDR3 consists of 13 residues. From germline, CDR1 is LNHNV and CDR2 YYDKDF (reference sequence). CDR3 residues: CATSRGSYYGYTF. The CDR3 DNA sequence: TGTGCCACCAGCAGAGGCAGTTACTATGGCTACACCTTC.

The chain is built from TRBV20-1 and TRBJ2-3; D is undetermined. CDR3 length equals 9 residues. V lost 7 bases and J 4 bases, leaving 3 bases between the germline ends. The germline V gene has CDR1 DFQATT and CDR2 SNEGSKA (reference sequence). The CDR3 DNA sequence: TGCAGTGGGGCAGATACGCAGTATTTT. It codes for CSGADTQYF.

This clone was observed a handful of times. CDR3 amino acids: CAWSVQAGGNADTQYF. CDR3 bases: TGTGCCTGGAGTGTACAGGCGGGAGGTAACGCAGATACGCAGTATTTT. The chain is built from TRBV30 and TRBJ2-3; 8 bases are shared with TRBD2. Trimming removed 0 bases from V and 4 bases from J; junction bases left unmatched: 9. CDR1 and CDR2 (germline): GTSNPN, SVGIG (reference sequence). The CDR3 covers 16 residues.

Only a few counts were recorded for this clone. The V and J genes are TRBV5-1 and TRBJ2-5, with D perhaps assigned TRBD1 or TRBD2 (5 bases each). Germline V gene data show CDR1 as SGHRS and CDR2 as YFSETQ. The V end was cut by 3 bases, the J end by 4 bases, with 13 bases between. CDR3 length: 14 amino acids. This CDR3 is CASSYRDEGETQYF. Written as DNA, the CDR3 is TGCGCCAGCAGCTACCGGGACGAGGGAGAGACCCAGTACTTC.

This clone appeared once. The chain uses TRBV4-2 and TRBJ2-1; 8 bases fit TRBD2. CDR1 and CDR2 (germline): LGHNA, YNFKEQ. The junction had 11 bases not matched to a gene; V was cut back by 2 bases and J by 5 bases. CDR3 length: 17 residues. CDR3 residues: CASSQRPGAGGHNEQFF. CDR3 nucleotides: TGTGCCAGCAGCCAACGGCCGGGTGCGGGGGGTCACAATGAGCAGTTCTTC.

The chain has TRBV19 and TRBJ2-1; TRBD1 aligns across 7 bases. Germline loops: CDR1 LNHDA, CDR2 SQIVND (reference sequence). The length of the CDR3 is 15 residues. Germline trimming cut 3 bases from V and 6 bases from J; bases unmatched to any gene: 8. This CDR3 reads CASSISGDSSNEQFF. As DNA, the CDR3 is TGTGCCAGTAGTATTTCCGGGGACAGCAGCAATGAGCAGTTCTTC.

In its sample, this clone was seen a few times. The chain uses TRBV29-1 and TRBJ1-1; D perhaps matches TRBD1 (5 bases). Germline V lookup: CDR1 SQVTM, CDR2 ANQGSEA. Trimming took 7 bases from V and 4 from J, leaving 16 bases between them. CDR3 length: 13 residues. In DNA form, the CDR3 reads TGCAGCGCCAAGTATGGGGCGGCCACTGAAGCTTTCTTT. This gives the protein CSAKYGAATEAFF. The entire variable domain, with the rest obtained from reference TRBV29-1 and TRBJ1-1, is as follows: SAVISQKPSRDICQRGTSLTIQCQVDSQVTMMFWYRQQPGQSLTLIATANQGSEATYESGFVIDKFPISRPNLTFSTLTVSNMSPEDSSIYLCSAKYGAATEAFFGQGTRLTVV.

In this sample, this clone turned up a few times. The V and J genes are TRBV15 and TRBJ2-2, with 9 bases aligning to TRBD2. Trimming took 0 bases from V and 4 from J; bases not matched to a gene: 3. This CDR3 region has 16 residues. The germline V gene encodes CDR1 LNHNV and CDR2 YYDKDF (reference sequence). The CDR3 here is CATSRELAGLTGELFF. In nucleotides, the CDR3 is TGTGCCACCAGCAGAGAACTAGCGGGCCTCACCGGGGAGCTGTTTTTT.

The gene calls are TRBV7-9 and TRBJ2-1; D remains ambiguous. The germline V and J ends were trimmed by 10 bases and 2 bases, with 15 bases remaining between them. CDR1 and CDR2 (germline): SEHNR, FQNEAQ (reference sequence). CDR3 length equals 14 residues. CDR3 sequence: CATSDLQTYNEQFF. Written as DNA, the CDR3 is TGTGCCACCTCCGACCTTCAGACCTACAATGAGCAGTTCTTC.

With respect to this clone: The junction shows a germline mismatch at one end, possibly a read error. The chain recombines TRBV18 with TRBJ2-7; either TRBD1 or TRBD2 may fit D (5 bases each). This CDR3 has 13 amino acids. Germline CDR1 reads KGHSH; CDR2 reads LQKENI. CDR3 nucleotide sequence: TGTGCCAGCTCACCAGGCGACAGCCGGGTGAGGGGATTC. Translation gives CASSPGDSRVRGF.